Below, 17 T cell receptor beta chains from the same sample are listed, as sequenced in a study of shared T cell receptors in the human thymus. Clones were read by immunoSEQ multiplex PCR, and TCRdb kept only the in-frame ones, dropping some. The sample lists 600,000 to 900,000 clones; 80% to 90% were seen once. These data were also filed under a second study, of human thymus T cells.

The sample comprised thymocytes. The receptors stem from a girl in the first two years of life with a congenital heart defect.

The CDR3 sequence: CASSARRDRVGHNEQFF. As DNA, the CDR3 is TGTGCCAGCAGTGCTAGACGGGACAGGGTGGGACACAATGAGCAGTTCTTC. The chain recombines TRBV25-1 with TRBJ2-1; 9 bases agree with TRBD1. The CDR3 spans 17 residues. J was trimmed by 5 bases and V by 4 bases; bases with no gene match: 12. Germline V gene lookup returns CDR1 MGHDK and CDR2 SYGVNS.

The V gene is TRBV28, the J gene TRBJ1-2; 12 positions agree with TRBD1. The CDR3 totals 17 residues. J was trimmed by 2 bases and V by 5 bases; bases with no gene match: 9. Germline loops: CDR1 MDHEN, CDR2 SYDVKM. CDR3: CASSPPPGTGGNYGYTF. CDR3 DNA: TGTGCCAGCAGTCCGCCCCCCGGGACAGGGGGCAACTATGGCTACACCTTC.

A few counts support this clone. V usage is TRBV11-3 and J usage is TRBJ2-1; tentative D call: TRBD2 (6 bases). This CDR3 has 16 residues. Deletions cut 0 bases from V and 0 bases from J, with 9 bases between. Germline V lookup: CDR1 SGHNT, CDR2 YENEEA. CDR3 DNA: TGTGCCAGCAGCTTAGACGCGGGGAGCTCCTACAATGAGCAGTTCTTC. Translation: CASSLDAGSSYNEQFF.

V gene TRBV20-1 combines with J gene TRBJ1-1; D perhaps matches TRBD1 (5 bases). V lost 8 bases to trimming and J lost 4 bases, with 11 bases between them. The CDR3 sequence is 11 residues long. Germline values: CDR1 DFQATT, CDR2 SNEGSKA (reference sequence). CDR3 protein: CSMMGGTEAFF. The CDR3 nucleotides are TGCAGTATGATGGGGGGCACTGAAGCTTTCTTT.

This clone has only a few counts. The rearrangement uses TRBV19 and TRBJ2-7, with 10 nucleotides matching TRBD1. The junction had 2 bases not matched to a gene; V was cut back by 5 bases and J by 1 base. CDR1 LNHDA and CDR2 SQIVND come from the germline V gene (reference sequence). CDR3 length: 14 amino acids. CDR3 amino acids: CASSVGQGSYEQYF. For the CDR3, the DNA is TGTGCCAGTAGTGTGGGACAGGGGTCCTACGAGCAGTACTTC.

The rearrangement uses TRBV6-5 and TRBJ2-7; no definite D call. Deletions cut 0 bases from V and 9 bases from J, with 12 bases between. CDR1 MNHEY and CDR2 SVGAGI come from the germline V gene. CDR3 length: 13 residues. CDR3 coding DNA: TGTGCCAGCAGTTACTCGCGAGGTGGCGCGCAGTACTTC. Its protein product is CASSYSRGGAQYF.

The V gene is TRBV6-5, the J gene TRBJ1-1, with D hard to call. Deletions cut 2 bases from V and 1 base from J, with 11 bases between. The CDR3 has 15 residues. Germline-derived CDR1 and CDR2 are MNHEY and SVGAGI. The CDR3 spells CASSYPGRGNTEAFF. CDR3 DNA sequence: TGTGCCAGCAGTTACCCCGGAAGAGGGAACACTGAAGCTTTCTTT.

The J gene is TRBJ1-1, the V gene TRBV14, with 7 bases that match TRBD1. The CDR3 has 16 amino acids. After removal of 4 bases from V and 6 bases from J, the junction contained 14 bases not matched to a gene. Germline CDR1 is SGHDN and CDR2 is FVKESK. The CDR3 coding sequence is TGTGCCAGCAGCCTACGAGGAACAGGGGAAATTGCTGAAGCTTTCTTT. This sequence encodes CASSLRGTGEIAEAFF.

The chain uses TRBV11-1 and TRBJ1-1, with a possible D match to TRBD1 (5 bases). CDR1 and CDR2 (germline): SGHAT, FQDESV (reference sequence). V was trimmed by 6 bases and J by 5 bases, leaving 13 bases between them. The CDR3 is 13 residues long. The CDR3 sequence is CASSLLGGTEAFF. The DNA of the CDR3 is TGTGCCAGCAGTTTACTCGGGGGTACTGAAGCTTTCTTT.

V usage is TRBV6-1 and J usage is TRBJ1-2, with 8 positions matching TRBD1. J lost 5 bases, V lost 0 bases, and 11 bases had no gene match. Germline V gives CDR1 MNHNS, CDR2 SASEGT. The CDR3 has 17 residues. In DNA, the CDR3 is TGTGCCAGCAGTGAAGCGCTTATTGTGAACAGGGGGTATGGCTACACCTTC. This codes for CASSEALIVNRGYGYTF.

In DNA form, the CDR3 reads TGTGCCAGTAAAAAAGGGGCTTACGAGAACACTGAAGCTTTCTTT. This gives the protein CASKKGAYENTEAFF. The chain has TRBV19 and TRBJ1-1; TRBD1 is a possible D gene (5 bases). Germline CDR1 reads LNHDA; CDR2 reads SQIVND (reference sequence). Trimming stripped 7 bases from V and 1 base from J, with 16 bases between. The CDR3 spans 15 residues.

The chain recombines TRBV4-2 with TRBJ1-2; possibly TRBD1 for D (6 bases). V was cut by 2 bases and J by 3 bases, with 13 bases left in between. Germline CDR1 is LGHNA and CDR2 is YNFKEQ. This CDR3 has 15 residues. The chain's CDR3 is CASSQTKQGYYGYTF. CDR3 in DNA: TGTGCCAGCAGCCAAACGAAACAGGGCTACTATGGCTACACCTTC.

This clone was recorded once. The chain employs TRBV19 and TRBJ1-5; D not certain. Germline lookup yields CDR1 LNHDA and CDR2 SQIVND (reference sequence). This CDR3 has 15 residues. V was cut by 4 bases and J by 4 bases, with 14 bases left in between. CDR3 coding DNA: TGTGCCAGTAGTAATGGCGCCAGGTGGAATCAGCCCCAGCATTTT. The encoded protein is CASSNGARWNQPQHF.

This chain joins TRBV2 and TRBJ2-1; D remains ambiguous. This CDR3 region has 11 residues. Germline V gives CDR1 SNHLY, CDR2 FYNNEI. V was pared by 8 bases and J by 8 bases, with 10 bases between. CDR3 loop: CASSPVDEQFF. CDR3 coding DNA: TGTGCCAGCTCCCCGGTCGATGAGCAGTTCTTC. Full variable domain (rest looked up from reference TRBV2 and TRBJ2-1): EPEVTQTPSHQVTQMGQEVILRCVPISNHLYFYWYRQILGQKVEFLVSFYNNEISEKSEIFDDQFSVERPDGSNFTLKIRSTKLEDSAMYFCASSPVDEQFFGPGTRLTVL.

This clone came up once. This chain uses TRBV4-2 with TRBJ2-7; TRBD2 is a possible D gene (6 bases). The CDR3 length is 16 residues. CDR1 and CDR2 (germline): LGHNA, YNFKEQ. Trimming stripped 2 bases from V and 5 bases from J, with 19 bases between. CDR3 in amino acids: CASSQNGGLASHEQYF. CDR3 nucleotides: TGTGCCAGCAGCCAAAACGGTGGGCTAGCGTCCCACGAGCAGTACTTC.

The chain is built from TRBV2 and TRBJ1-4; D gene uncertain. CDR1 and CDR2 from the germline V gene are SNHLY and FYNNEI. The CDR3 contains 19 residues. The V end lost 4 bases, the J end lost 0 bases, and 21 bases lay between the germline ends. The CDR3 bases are TGTGCCAGCAGTGGACCACGACACAGAACCACCCCAACTAATGAAAAACTGTTTTTT. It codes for CASSGPRHRTTPTNEKLFF.

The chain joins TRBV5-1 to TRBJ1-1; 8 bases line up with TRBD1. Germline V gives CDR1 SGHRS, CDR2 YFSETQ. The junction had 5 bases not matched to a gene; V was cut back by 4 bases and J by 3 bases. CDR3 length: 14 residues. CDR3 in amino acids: CASSRSGQDTEAFF. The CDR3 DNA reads TGCGCCAGCAGCAGATCGGGACAGGACACTGAAGCTTTCTTT.